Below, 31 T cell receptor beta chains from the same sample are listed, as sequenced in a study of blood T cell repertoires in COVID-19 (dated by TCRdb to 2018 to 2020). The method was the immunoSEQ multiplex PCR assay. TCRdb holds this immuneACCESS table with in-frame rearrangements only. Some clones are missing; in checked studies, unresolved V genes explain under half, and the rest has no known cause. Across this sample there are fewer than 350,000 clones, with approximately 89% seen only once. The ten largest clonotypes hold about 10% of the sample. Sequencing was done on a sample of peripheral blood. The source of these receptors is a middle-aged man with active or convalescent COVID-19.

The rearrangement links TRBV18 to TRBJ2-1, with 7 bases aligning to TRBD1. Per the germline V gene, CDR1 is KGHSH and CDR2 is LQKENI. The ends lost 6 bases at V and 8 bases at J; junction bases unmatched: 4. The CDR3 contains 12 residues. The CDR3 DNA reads TGTGCCAGCTCCGGGACAGATGATGAGCAGTTCTTC. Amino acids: CASSGTDDEQFF.

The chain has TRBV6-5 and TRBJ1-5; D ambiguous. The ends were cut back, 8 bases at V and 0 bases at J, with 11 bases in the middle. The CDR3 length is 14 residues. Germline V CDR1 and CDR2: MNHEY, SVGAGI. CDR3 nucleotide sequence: TGTGCCAGCCAATCGCTAGATAGCAATCAGCCCCAGCATTTT. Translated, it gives CASQSLDSNQPQHF.

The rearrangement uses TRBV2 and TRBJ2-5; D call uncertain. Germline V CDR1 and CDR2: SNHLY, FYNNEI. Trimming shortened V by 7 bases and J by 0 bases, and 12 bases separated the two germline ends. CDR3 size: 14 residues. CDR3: CASNLRLYQETQYF. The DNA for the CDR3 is TGTGCCAGCAATTTGCGTTTATACCAAGAGACCCAGTACTTC.

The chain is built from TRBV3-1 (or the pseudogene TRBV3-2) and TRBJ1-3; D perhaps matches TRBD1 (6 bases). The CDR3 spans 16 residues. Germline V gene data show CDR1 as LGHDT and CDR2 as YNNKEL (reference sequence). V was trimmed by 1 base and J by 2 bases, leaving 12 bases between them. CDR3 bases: TGTGCCAGCAGCCAAGGGGCAGGGGCGGCTGGAAACACCATATATTTT. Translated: CASSQGAGAAGNTIYF.

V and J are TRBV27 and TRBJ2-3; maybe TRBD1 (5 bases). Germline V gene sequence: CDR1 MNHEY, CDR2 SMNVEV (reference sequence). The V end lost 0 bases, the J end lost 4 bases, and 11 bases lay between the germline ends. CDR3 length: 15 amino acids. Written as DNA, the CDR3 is TGTGCCAGCAGTTTATCGTTGGCAGGGCCAGATACGCAGTATTTT. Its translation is CASSLSLAGPDTQYF.

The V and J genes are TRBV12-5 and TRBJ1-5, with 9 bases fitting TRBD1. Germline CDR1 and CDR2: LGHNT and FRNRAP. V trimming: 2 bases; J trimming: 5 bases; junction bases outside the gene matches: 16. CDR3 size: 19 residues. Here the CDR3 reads CASGLSLEPGTGLDQPQHF. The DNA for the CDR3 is TGTGCTAGTGGTTTGTCCCTAGAACCCGGGACAGGGCTCGATCAGCCCCAGCATTTT. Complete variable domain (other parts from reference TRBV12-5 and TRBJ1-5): DARVTQTPRHKVTEMGQEVTMRCQPILGHNTVFWYRQTMMQGLELLAYFRNRAPLDDSGMPKDRFSAEMPDATLATLKIQPSEPRDSAVYFCASGLSLEPGTGLDQPQHFGDGTRLSIL.

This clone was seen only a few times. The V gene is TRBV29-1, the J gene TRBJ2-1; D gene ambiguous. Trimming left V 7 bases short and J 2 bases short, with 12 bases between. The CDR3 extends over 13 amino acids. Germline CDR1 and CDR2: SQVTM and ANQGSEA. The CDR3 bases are TGCAGCGGGAGTTATGTCCCCTACAATGAGCAGTTCTTC. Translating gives CSGSYVPYNEQFF.

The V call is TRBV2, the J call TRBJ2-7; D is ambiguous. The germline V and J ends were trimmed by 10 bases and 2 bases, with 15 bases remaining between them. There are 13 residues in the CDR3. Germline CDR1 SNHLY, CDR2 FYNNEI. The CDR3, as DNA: TGTGCCATCCTCAATACACAAACCTACGAGCAGTACTTC. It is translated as CAILNTQTYEQYF.

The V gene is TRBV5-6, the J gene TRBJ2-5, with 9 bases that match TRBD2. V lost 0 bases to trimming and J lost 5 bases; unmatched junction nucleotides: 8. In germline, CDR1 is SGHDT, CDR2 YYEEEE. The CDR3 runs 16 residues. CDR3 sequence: CASSLVGGGASETQYF. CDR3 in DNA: TGTGCCAGCAGCTTGGTCGGCGGGGGGGCTTCGGAGACCCAGTACTTC.

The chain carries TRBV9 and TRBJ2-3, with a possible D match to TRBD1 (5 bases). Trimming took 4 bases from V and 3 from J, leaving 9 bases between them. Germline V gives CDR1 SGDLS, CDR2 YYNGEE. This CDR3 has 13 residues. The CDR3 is CASSIPGTDTQYF. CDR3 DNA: TGTGCCAGCAGCATACCAGGGACAGATACGCAGTATTTT.

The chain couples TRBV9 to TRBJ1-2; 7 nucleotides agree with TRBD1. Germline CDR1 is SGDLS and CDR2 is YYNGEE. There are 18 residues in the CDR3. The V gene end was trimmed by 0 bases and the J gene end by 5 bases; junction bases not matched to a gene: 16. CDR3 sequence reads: CASSVEEGAGGRKYGYTF. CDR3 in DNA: TGTGCCAGCAGCGTAGAAGAGGGGGCAGGTGGGCGAAAATATGGCTACACCTTC.

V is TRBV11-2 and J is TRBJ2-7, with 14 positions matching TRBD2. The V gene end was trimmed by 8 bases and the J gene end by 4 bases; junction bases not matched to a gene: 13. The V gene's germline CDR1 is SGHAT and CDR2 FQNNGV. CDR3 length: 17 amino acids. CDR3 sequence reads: CASRLAGGSREDYEQYF. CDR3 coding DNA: TGTGCCAGCCGACTAGCGGGAGGGTCCCGGGAAGATTACGAGCAGTACTTC.

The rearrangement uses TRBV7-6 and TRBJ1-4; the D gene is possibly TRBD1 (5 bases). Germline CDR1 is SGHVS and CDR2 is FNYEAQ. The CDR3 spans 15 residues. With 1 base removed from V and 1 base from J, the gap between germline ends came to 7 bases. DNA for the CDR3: TGTGCCAGCAGCTTAGGGGGCGGAACTAATGAAAAACTGTTTTTT. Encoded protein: CASSLGGGTNEKLFF.

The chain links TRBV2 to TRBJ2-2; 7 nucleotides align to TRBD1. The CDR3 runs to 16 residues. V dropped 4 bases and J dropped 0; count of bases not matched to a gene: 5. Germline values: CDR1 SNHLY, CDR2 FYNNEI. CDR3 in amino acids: CASSARQGTNTGELFF. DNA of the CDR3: TGTGCCAGCAGTGCGCGACAGGGTACGAACACCGGGGAGCTGTTTTTT.

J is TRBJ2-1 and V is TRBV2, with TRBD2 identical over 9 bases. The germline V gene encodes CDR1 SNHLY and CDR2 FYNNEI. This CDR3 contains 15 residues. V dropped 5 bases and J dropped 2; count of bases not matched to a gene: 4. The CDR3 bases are TGTGCCAGCAGTCCTAGCGGGGATCCCTACAATGAGCAGTTCTTC. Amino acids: CASSPSGDPYNEQFF.

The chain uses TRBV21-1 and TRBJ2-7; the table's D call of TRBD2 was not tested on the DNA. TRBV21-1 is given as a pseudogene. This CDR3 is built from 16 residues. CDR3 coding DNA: TGTGCCAGCAGCTCCCGCTCCAACGGGGGGTTCTACGAGCAGTACTTC. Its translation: CASSSRSNGGFYEQYF.

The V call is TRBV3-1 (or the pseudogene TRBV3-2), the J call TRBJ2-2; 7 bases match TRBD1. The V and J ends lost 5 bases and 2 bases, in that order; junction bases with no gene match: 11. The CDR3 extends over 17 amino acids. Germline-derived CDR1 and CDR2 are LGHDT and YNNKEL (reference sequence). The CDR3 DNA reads TGTGCCAGCAGCAGACAAACCGGGACAGTTAACACCGGGGAGCTGTTTTTT. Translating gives CASSRQTGTVNTGELFF.

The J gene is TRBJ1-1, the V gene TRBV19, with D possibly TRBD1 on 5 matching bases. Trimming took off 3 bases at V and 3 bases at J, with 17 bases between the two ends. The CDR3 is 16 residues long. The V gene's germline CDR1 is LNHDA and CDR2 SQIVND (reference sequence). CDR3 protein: CASSIQRGTGDTEAFF. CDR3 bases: TGTGCCAGTAGTATTCAACGGGGTACGGGGGACACTGAAGCTTTCTTT.

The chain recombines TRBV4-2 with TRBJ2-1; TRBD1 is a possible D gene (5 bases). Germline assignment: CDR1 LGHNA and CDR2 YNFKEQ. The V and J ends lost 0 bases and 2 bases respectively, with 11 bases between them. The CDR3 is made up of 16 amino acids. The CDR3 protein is CASSQESRVTYNEQFF. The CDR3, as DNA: TGTGCCAGCAGCCAAGAATCCAGGGTAACCTACAATGAGCAGTTCTTC.

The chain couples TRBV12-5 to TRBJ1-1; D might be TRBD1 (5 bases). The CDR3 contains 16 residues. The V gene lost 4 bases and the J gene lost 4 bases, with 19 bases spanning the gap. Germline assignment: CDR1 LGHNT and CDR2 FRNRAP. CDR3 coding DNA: TGTGCTAGTGGTTGGGGGGTCGGGGCCGAGAGCACTGAAGCTTTCTTT. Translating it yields CASGWGVGAESTEAFF.

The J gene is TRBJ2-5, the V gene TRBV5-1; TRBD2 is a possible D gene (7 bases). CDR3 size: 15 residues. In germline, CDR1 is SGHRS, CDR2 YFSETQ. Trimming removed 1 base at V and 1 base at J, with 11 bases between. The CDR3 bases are TGCGCCAGCAGCTTGTCGGCGGGGGCCCAAGAGACCCAGTACTTC. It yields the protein CASSLSAGAQETQYF.

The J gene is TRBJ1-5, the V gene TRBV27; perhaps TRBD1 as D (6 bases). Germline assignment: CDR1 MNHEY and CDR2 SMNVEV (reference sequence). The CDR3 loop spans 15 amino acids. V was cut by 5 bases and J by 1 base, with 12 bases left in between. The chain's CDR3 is CASSHGTPSNQPQHF. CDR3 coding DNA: TGTGCCAGCAGTCACGGGACACCCAGCAATCAGCCCCAGCATTTT.

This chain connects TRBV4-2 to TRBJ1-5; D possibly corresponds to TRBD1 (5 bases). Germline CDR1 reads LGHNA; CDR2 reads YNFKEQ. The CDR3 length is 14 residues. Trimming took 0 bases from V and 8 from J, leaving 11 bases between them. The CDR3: CASSQDSGSKPQHF. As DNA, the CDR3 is TGTGCCAGCAGCCAAGATTCAGGGTCGAAGCCCCAGCATTTT.

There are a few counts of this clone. The CDR3 here is CASSDRLDNNQPQHF. As DNA, the CDR3 is TGTGCCAGCAGTGATCGTTTAGACAACAATCAGCCCCAGCATTTT. The chain combines TRBV2 with TRBJ1-5; D call uncertain. The CDR3 sequence is 15 residues long. The V end lost 3 bases, the J end lost 3 bases, and 12 bases lay between the germline ends. Germline V lookup: CDR1 SNHLY, CDR2 FYNNEI.

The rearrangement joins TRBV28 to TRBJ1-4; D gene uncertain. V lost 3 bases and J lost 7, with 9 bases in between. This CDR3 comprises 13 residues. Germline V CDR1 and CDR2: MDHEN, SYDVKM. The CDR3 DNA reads TGTGCCAGCAGTTTGGGAGACGGTGAAAAACTGTTTTTT. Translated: CASSLGDGEKLFF.

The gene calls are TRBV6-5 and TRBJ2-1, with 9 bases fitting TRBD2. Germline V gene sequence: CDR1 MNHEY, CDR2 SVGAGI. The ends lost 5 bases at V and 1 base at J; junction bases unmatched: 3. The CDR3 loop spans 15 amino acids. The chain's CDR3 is CASSPTSGSYNEQFF. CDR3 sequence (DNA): TGTGCCAGCAGTCCCACTAGCGGGTCCTACAATGAGCAGTTCTTC.

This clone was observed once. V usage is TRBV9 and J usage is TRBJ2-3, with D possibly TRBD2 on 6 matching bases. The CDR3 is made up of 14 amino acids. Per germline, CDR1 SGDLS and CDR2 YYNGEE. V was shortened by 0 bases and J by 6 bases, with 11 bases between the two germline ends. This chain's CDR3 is CASSVGRDADTQYF. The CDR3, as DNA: TGTGCCAGCAGCGTAGGGAGGGACGCGGATACGCAGTATTTT.

The CDR3, as DNA: TGTGCCAGCAGTGATCTGTCCGGGGAGCTGTTTTTT. This encodes CASSDLSGELFF. The chain carries TRBV2 and TRBJ2-2; D call uncertain. Trimming removed 3 bases at V and 6 bases at J, with 5 bases between. There are 12 residues in the CDR3. The V gene's germline CDR1 is SNHLY and CDR2 FYNNEI.

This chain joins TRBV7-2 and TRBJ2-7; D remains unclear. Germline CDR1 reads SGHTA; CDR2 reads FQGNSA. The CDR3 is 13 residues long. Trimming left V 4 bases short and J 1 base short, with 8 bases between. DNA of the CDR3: TGTGCCAGCAGCTCGAGTATTTCCTACGAGCAGTACTTC. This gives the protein CASSSSISYEQYF.

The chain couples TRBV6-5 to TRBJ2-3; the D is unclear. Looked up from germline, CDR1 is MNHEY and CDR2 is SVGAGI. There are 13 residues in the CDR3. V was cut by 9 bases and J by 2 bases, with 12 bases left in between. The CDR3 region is CASCPRHTDTQYF. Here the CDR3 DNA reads TGTGCCAGTTGCCCTAGGCACACAGATACGCAGTATTTT.

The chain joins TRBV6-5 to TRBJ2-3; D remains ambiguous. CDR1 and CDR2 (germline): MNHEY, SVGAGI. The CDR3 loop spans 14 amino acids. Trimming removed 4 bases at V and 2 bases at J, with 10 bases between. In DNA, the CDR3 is TGTGCCAGCAGTTCCAGGCCCAACACAGATACGCAGTATTTT. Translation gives CASSSRPNTDTQYF.